This is a list of T cell receptor beta chains from one sample in a study of OX40 agonist ivuxolimab in advanced cancers. Profiled with immunoSEQ multiplex PCR; TCRdb holds only in-frame clones, not every one. The data hold about 37,000 clones, with approximately 90% observed a single time. The material sequenced was CD4+ or CD8+ T cells sorted from blood, taken in a trial of the OX40 agonist ivuxolimab. All receptors derive from an adult with an advanced solid tumor such as melanoma, head and neck, liver or kidney cancer. Both conserved end residues are part of each CDR3. Each record gives: J gene, clone size, V gene, D gene, CDR3 protein, CDR3 DNA. D genes are given only for firm matches. Clone size is stated in some rows and not others, as once, few, many or a class when expanded.

TRBJ2-7	-	TRBV11-2	-	CASSLQGTTSYEQYF	TGTGCCAGCAGCTTACAGGGGACTACATCCTACGAGCAGTACTTC
TRBJ2-1	-	TRBV30	TRBD1	CAWSRDRASEQFF	TGTGCCTGGAGTAGAGACAGGGCAAGTGAGCAGTTCTTC
TRBJ2-6	-	TRBV4-2	-	CASSQAPRSSGANVLTF	TGTGCCAGCAGCCAAGCCCCTAGGAGCTCTGGGGCCAACGTCCTGACTTTC
TRBJ2-1	once	TRBV4-2	-	CASSQDWSSYNEQFF	TGTGCCAGCAGCCAAGACTGGAGCTCCTACAATGAGCAGTTCTTC
TRBJ2-1	few	TRBV7-3	-	CASSEDGNEQFF	TGTGCCAGCAGCGAGGACGGTAATGAGCAGTTCTTC
TRBJ2-7	-	TRBV5-8	TRBD1	CASSPRTGSYEQYF	TGTGCCAGCAGCCCCAGGACAGGGTCTTACGAGCAGTACTTC
TRBJ1-1	-	TRBV9	TRBD1	CASRAGEFTAGGSTEAFF	TGTGCCAGCAGGGCAGGGGAATTTACGGCAGGGGGGAGCACTGAAGCTTTCTTT
TRBJ2-1	-	TRBV25-1	TRBD2	CASSESSRGSNEQFF	TGTGCCAGCAGTGAGTCGTCGCGGGGGAGTAATGAGCAGTTCTTC
TRBJ1-5	-	TRBV5-1	-	CASSPEGPYQPQHF	TGCGCCAGCAGCCCTGAGGGGCCTTATCAGCCCCAGCATTTT
TRBJ2-1	few	TRBV5-4	-	CASSPTGAVNEQFF	TGTGCCAGCAGCCCCACTGGCGCAGTCAATGAGCAGTTCTTC
TRBJ2-7	-	TRBV6-1	TRBD2	CASSLLSGAPYEQYF	TGTGCCAGCAGTCTTTTAAGCGGGGCGCCTTACGAGCAGTACTTC
TRBJ1-1	-	TRBV7-2	TRBD1	CASSLQGSGTEAFF	TGTGCCAGCAGCCTACAGGGGAGTGGGACTGAAGCTTTCTTT
TRBJ2-1	-	TRBV5-1	TRBD2	CASSLAPGTSGLLISYNEQFF	TGCGCCAGCAGCTTGGCCCCTGGGACTAGCGGACTATTGATCTCCTACAATGAGCAGTTCTTC
TRBJ2-1	-	TRBV5-1	TRBD2	CASSLGASGGINNEQFF	TGCGCCAGCAGCTTGGGGGCTAGCGGGGGAATAAACAATGAGCAGTTCTTC
TRBJ2-5	-	TRBV19	TRBD2	CASSPRLAGTETQYF	TGTGCCAGTAGTCCAAGACTAGCGGGGACAGAGACCCAGTACTTC
TRBJ2-1	few	TRBV11-3	-	CASSAGGASDNEQFF	TGTGCCAGCAGCGCGGGCGGGGCATCGGACAATGAGCAGTTCTTC
TRBJ2-2	-	TRBV9	TRBD2	CASSAGGNTGELFF	TGTGCCAGCAGCGCGGGGGGGAACACCGGGGAGCTGTTTTTT
TRBJ2-7	-	TRBV5-4	TRBD2	CASSSAGGPDYEQYF	TGTGCCAGCAGCTCAGCGGGAGGCCCAGACTACGAGCAGTACTTC
TRBJ1-5	-	TRBV2	-	CASSGGNLQGHNQPQHF	TGTGCCAGCAGCGGTGGGAATCTACAGGGCCACAATCAGCCCCAGCATTTT
TRBJ2-5	medium-sized	TRBV5-6	-	CASSLARTAKETQYF	TGTGCCAGCAGCTTGGCCCGGACAGCGAAAGAGACCCAGTACTTC
TRBJ1-5	-	TRBV18	-	CASSPRAENQPQHF	TGTGCCAGCTCACCCCGGGCAGAAAATCAGCCCCAGCATTTT
TRBJ1-4	-	TRBV18	-	CASSPGTGREKLFF	TGTGCCAGCTCACCTGGAACAGGGAGGGAAAAACTGTTTTTT
TRBJ1-1	-	TRBV7-9	-	CASSWGRDTEAFF	TGTGCCAGCAGCTGGGGAAGGGACACTGAAGCTTTCTTT
TRBJ2-2	-	TRBV7-2	-	CASSPGPPDTGELFF	TGTGCCAGCAGCCCCGGACCCCCCGACACCGGGGAGCTGTTTTTT
TRBJ1-3	-	TRBV6-1	-	CASSAGPGGNTIYF	TGTGCCAGCAGTGCGGGCCCCGGGGGAAACACCATATATTTT
TRBJ1-1	-	TRBV18	-	CASSEGENTEAFF	TGTGCCAGCTCAGAGGGGGAGAACACTGAAGCTTTCTTT
TRBJ2-5	-	TRBV11-2	TRBD2	CASSLALAGPRGETQYF	TGTGCCAGCAGCTTAGCCCTAGCGGGGCCTCGGGGAGAGACCCAGTACTTC
TRBJ1-5	-	TRBV6-1	TRBD1	CASSEALRGPPNQPQHF	TGTGCCAGCAGTGAAGCGCTGAGGGGGCCGCCCAATCAGCCCCAGCATTTT
TRBJ2-2	-	TRBV18	-	CASSPEVQGYTGELFF	TGTGCCAGCTCACCGGAGGTACAGGGTTACACCGGGGAGCTGTTTTTT
TRBJ2-1	-	TRBV28	-	CASHHPRSEQFF	TGTGCCAGTCACCACCCACGGAGTGAGCAGTTCTTC
TRBJ2-7	once	TRBV5-8	-	CASSFQTANTGKQYF	TGTGCCAGCAGCTTTCAGACAGCCAACACGGGAAAGCAGTACTTC
TRBJ1-4	-	TRBV7-8	-	CASSLYRPEKLFF	TGTGCCAGCAGCTTATACAGACCCGAAAAACTGTTTTTT
TRBJ1-5	few	TRBV30	-	CAWSVSSNQPQHF	TGTGCCTGGAGTGTATCAAGCAATCAGCCCCAGCATTTT
TRBJ2-2	-	TRBV9	-	CASSVVANTGELFF	TGTGCCAGCAGCGTAGTGGCAAACACCGGGGAGCTGTTTTTT
TRBJ2-7	-	TRBV7-9	-	CASSSDFKGGTPYEQYF	TGTGCCAGCAGCTCAGATTTTAAGGGGGGAACACCCTACGAGCAGTACTTC
TRBJ2-5	-	TRBV6-6	-	CASSYPNQETQYF	TGTGCCAGCAGTTACCCCAACCAAGAGACCCAGTACTTC
TRBJ1-4	-	TRBV7-2	TRBD1	CASSLRGQGIGEKLFF	TGTGCCAGCAGCTTACGGGGACAGGGGATAGGCGAAAAACTGTTTTTT
TRBJ2-2	-	TRBV7-9	TRBD1	CASSPPYRDRRTGELFF	TGTGCCAGCAGCCCCCCCTACCGGGACAGGCGGACCGGGGAGCTGTTTTTT
TRBJ1-1	-	TRBV19	-	CASSIEDGMNTEAFF	TGTGCCAGTAGTATAGAGGACGGTATGAACACTGAAGCTTTCTTT
TRBJ2-3	-	TRBV5-4	-	CASSLTAGDTQYF	TGTGCCAGCAGCTTGACGGCGGGAGATACGCAGTATTTT
TRBJ2-5	-	TRBV18	-	CASSPESGDRQETQYF	TGTGCCAGCTCACCTGAATCGGGGGATCGCCAAGAGACCCAGTACTTC
TRBJ1-3	-	TRBV4-1	-	CASSQELAGGNTIYF	TGCGCCAGCAGCCAAGAGCTGGCGGGTGGAAACACCATATATTTT
TRBJ2-1	-	TRBV4-2	TRBD2	CASSPTSGGSNEQFF	TGTGCCAGCAGTCCGACTAGCGGGGGGTCCAATGAGCAGTTCTTC
TRBJ2-4	once	TRBV5-4	TRBD2	CASSYDPGLGNIQYF	TGTGCCAGCAGTTATGACCCGGGACTAGGAAACATTCAGTACTTC
TRBJ2-1	-	TRBV4-3	-	CASSQEYSYNEQFF	TGCGCCAGCAGCCAAGAATACTCCTACAATGAGCAGTTCTTC
TRBJ1-2	-	TRBV2	-	CAQGGPNYGYTF	TGTGCCCAAGGGGGACCCAACTATGGCTACACCTTC
TRBJ1-6	-	TRBV5-6	-	CASSFFTRDNSPLHF	TGTGCCAGCAGCTTCTTTACTCGGGATAATTCACCCCTCCACTTT
TRBJ2-3	-	TRBV6-1	-	CASMGGGSTDTQYF	TGTGCCAGCATGGGAGGAGGGAGCACAGATACGCAGTATTTT